This record looks at one T cell receptor beta chain sequence and its context. This clone was detected a few times. Its antigen remains unidentified. The record has no base qualities; no much larger clone is one base away. The data are from a study of chemoradiotherapy in HPV16-positive cancers (dated by TCRdb to between 2021 and 2023). A note on the overall study: Candidate HPV-specific T-cell clones and common TCR motifs were defined through functional T-cell assays on cells from two HPV16-positive patients. The candidate HPV-specific TCRs and motifs were then tracked in TCR repertoires from about 93 patients with HPV-related cancers. The study asked whether T-cell immunity to the HPV oncoproteins E6 and E7 changes during chemoradiotherapy and whether this immunity affects survival.

Repertoires were sampled multiple times during chemoradiotherapy, which allowed clonal expansion in the tumor microenvironment to be followed. Summary of the overall study and its limitations: Expansion of candidate HPV-specific clones and E7-related TCR motifs was observed in the tumor microenvironment during treatment, whereas no such expansion was observed for non-HPV-specific T cells. Only two HPV16-positive patients were used to derive the functional definition of HPV-specific T cells, and the survival association was reported for HPV16-positive patients. Improved recurrence-free survival in HPV16-positive patients was associated with expansion of HPV-responsive T cells during chemoradiotherapy.

V loses 4 bases, J loses 3 bases, and the germline ends lie 19 bases apart. The germline V gene (reference sequence) yields GTSNPN for CDR1 and SVGIG for CDR2. The CDR3 has 16 amino acids, counting the end cysteine and phenylalanine. Of all the DNA, just the CDR3 is kept, 48 bases in frame from base 1. Library preparation employed the immunoSEQ multiplex PCR assay. As stored in TCRdb, this immuneACCESS dataset retains in-frame rearrangements with V and J assigned. A fraction of the clones does not appear; measured against another copy, unresolved V genes explain less than half of the discrepancy, and the remainder lacks a known reason. The table for this sample lists about 3,000 clones; approximately 80% of them were counted only once. The ten largest clones add up to approximately 11% of the sample.

Sample: blood, taken from a patient who underwent chemoradiotherapy. This clonotype was sampled from a human donor with HPV-associated anogenital cancer. The receptor chain draws on TRBV30 and TRBJ1-5, with no confidently assigned D gene. The DNA sequence reads TGTGCCTGGACCCCGACCGCAGACATTGCCAATCAGCCCCAGCATTTT. It encodes CAWTPTADIANQPQHF. Full variable domain (CDR3 extended with the reference TRBV30 and TRBJ1-5 proteins): SQTIHQWPATLVQPVGSPLSLECTVEGTSNPNLYWYRQAAGRGLQLLFYSVGIGQISSEVPQNLSASRPQDRQFILSSKKLLLSDSGFYLCAWTPTADIANQPQHFGDGTRLSIL.